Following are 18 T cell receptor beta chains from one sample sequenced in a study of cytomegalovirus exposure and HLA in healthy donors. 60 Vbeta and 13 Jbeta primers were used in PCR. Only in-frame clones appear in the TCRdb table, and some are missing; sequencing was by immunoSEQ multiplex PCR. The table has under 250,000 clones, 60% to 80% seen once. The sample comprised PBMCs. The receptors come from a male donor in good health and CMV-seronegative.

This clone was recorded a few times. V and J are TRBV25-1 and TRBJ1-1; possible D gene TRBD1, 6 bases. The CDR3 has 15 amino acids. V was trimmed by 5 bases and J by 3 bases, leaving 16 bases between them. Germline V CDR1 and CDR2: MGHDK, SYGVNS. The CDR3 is CASSTPGGGDTEAFF. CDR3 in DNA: TGTGCCAGCAGTACCCCGGGGGGCGGGGACACTGAAGCTTTCTTT. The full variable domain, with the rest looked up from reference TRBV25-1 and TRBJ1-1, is EADIYQTPRYLVIGTGKKITLECSQTMGHDKMYWYQQDPGMELHLIHYSYGVNSTEKGDLSSESTVSRIRTEHFPLTLESARPSHTSQYLCASSTPGGGDTEAFFGQGTRLTVV.

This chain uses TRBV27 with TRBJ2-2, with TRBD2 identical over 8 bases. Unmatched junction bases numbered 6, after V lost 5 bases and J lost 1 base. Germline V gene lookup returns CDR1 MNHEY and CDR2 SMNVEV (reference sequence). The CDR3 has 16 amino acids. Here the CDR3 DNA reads TGTGCCAGCAGTACCCCGGGACTAGTGAACACCGGGGAGCTGTTTTTT. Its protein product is CASSTPGLVNTGELFF.

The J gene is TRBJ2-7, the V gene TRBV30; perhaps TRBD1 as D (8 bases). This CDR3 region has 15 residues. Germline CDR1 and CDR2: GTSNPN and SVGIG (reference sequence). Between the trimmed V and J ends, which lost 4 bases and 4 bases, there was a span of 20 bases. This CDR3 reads CAWMAGDRRTYEQYF. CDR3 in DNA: TGTGCCTGGATGGCGGGGGACAGGCGGACATACGAGCAGTACTTC.

CDR3 sequence (DNA): TGTGCCAGCAGCCCTAGCGGGGCTTCCTACGAGCAGTACTTC. Its translation: CASSPSGASYEQYF. The gene calls are TRBV28 and TRBJ2-7, with 9 bases matching TRBD2. The CDR3 has 14 residues. With 6 bases clipped from V and 1 base from J, the junction kept 4 bases outside the gene matches. From germline, CDR1 is MDHEN and CDR2 SYDVKM.

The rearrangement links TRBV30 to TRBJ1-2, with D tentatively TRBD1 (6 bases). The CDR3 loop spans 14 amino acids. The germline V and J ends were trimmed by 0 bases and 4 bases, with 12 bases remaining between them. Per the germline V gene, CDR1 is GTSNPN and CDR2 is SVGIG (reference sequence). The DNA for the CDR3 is TGTGCCTGGAGTGTACTTCGGACAGTCTATGGCTACACCTTC. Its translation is CAWSVLRTVYGYTF.

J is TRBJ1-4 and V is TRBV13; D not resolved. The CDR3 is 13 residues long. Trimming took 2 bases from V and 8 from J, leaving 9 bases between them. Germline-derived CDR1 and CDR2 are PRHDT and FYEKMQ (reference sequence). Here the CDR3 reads CASSLTRGEKLFF. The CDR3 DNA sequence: TGTGCCAGCAGCTTAACCCGAGGCGAAAAACTGTTTTTT.

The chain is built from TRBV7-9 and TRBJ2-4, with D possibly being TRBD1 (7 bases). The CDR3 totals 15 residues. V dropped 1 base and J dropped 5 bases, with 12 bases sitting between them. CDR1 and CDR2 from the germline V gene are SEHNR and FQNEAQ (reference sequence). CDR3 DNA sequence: TGTGCCAGCAGCTTAGGCGGGGACAGACAAAACATTCAGTACTTC. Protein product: CASSLGGDRQNIQYF. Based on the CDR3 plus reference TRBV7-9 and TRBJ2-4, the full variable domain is DTGVSQNPRHKITKRGQNVTFRCDPISEHNRLYWYRQTLGQGPEFLTYFQNEAQLEKSRLLSDRFSAERPKGSFSTLEIQRTEQGDSAMYLCASSLGGDRQNIQYFGAGTRLSVL.

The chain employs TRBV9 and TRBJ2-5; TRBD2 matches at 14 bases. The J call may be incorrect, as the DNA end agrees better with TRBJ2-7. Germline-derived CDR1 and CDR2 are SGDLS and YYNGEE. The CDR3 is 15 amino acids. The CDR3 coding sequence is TGTGCCAGCAGCCTGGGGACTAGCGGGAGCTACGAGCAGTACTTC. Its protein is CASSLGTSGSYEQYF.

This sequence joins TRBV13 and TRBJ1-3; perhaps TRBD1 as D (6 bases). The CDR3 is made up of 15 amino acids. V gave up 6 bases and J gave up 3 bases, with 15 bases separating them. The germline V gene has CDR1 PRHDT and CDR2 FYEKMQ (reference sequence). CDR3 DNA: TGTGCCAGCAGTTCCCAAACAGGGTTTGGAAACACCATATATTTT. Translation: CASSSQTGFGNTIYF.

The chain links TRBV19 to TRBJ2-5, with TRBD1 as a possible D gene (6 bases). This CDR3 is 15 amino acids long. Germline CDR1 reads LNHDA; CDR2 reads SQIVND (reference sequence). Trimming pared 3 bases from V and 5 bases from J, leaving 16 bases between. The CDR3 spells CASSIDQGRGETQYF. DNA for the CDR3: TGTGCCAGTAGTATTGATCAGGGGCGCGGGGAGACCCAGTACTTC. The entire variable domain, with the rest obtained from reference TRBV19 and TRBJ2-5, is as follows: DGGITQSPKYLFRKEGQNVTLSCEQNLNHDAMYWYRQDPGQGLRLIYYSQIVNDFQKGDIAEGYSVSREKKESFPLTVTSAQKNPTAFYLCASSIDQGRGETQYFGPGTRLLVL.

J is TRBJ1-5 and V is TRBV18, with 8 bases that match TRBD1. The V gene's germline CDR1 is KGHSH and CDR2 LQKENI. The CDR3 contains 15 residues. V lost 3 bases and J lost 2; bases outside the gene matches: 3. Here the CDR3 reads CASSPTGVGNQPQHF. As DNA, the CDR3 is TGTGCCAGCTCACCGACAGGGGTTGGCAATCAGCCCCAGCATTTT. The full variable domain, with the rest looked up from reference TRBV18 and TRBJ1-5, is NAGVMQNPRHLVRRRGQEARLRCSPMKGHSHVYWYRQLPEEGLKFMVYLQKENIIDESGMPKERFSAEFPKEGPSILRIQQVVRGDSAAYFCASSPTGVGNQPQHFGDGTRLSIL.

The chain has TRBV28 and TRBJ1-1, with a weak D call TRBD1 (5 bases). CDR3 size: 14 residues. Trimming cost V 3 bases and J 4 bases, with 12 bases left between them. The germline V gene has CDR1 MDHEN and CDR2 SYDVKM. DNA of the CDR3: TGTGCCAGCAGTTTGCAGGGAGGTCGCACTGAAGCTTTCTTT. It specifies CASSLQGGRTEAFF.

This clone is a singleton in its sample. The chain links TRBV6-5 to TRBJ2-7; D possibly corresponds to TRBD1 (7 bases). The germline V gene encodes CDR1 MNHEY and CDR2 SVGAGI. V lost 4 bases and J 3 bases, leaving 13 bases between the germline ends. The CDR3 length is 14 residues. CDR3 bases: TGTGCCAGCAGTTCCTGGCAGGGGGGCTACGAGCAGTACTTC. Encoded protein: CASSSWQGGYEQYF.

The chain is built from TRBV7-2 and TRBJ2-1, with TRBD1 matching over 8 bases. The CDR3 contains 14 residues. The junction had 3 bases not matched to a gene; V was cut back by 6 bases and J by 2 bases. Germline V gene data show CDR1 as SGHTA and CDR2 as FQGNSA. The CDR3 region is CASRQGAAYNEQFF. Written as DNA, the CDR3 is TGTGCCAGCAGGCAGGGGGCGGCCTACAATGAGCAGTTCTTC.

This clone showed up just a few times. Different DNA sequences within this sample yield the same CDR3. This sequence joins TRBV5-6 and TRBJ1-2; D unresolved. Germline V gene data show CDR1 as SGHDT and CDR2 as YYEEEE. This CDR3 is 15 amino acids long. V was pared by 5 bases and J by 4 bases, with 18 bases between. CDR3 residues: CASRAGSSGPYGYTF. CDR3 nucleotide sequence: TGTGCCAGCAGAGCCGGGAGCAGCGGACCCTATGGCTACACCTTC.

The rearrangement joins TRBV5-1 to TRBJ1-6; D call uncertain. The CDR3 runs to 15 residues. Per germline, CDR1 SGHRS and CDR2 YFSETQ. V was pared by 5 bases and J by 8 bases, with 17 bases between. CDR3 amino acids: CASRMGAPRDSPLHF. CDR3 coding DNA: TGCGCCAGCAGGATGGGAGCACCGCGGGATTCACCCCTCCACTTT.

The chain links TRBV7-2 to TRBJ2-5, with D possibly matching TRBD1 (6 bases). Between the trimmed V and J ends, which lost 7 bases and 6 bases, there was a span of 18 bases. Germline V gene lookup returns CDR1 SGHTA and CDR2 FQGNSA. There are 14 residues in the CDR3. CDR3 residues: CASTTGAGVKTQYF. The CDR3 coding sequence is TGTGCCAGCACCACCGGGGCAGGGGTGAAGACCCAGTACTTC.

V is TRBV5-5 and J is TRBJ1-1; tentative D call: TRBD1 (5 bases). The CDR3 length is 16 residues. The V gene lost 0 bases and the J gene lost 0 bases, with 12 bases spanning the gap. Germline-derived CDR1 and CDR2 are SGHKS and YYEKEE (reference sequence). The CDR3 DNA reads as TGTGCCAGCAGCTTGGTCCCAGGGCCGGTGAACACTGAAGCTTTCTTT. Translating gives CASSLVPGPVNTEAFF.